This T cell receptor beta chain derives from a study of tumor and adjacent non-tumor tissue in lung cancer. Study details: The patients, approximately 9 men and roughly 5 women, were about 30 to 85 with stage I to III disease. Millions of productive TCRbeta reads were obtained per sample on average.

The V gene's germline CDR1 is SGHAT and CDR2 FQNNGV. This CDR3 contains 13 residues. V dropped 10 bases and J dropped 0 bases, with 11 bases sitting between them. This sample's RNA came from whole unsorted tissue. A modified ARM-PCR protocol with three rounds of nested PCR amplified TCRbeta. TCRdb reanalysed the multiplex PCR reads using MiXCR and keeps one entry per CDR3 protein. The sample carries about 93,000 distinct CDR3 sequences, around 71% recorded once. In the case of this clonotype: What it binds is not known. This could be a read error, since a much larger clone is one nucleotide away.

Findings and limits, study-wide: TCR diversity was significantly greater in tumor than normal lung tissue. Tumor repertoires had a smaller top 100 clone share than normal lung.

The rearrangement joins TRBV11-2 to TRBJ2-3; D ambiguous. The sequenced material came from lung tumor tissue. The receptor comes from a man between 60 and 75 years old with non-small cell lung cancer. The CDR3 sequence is CATSARSTDTQYF. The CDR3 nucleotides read TGTGCCACGTCTGCTCGGAGCACAGATACGCAGTATTTT.